The 14 T cell receptor beta chains below all came from one sample that was sequenced in a study of PD-1 blockade in classical Hodgkin lymphoma. Exposure to brentuximab vedotin varied, and each patient had relapsed following autologous stem cell transplantation. TCRdb's table, derived via immunoSEQ multiplex PCR, lists solely in-frame clones and lacks some. The sample includes almost 100,000 clones, roughly 92% of them seen just once. The sample consisted of peripheral blood mononuclear cells (PBMCs), taken at baseline. The receptor source for this set is a human donor with classical Hodgkin lymphoma.

V usage is TRBV28 and J usage is TRBJ1-2; TRBD1 matches at 8 bases. Germline-derived CDR1 and CDR2 are MDHEN and SYDVKM. Trimming cost V 4 bases and J 7 bases; bases outside gene matches: 8. The CDR3 is made up of 14 amino acids. CDR3 bases: TGTGCCAGCAGTTATCAGGGGGCTTATCGTGGCTACACCTTC. Protein product: CASSYQGAYRGYTF.

The CDR3, as DNA: TGTGCCAGCAGTTACACAGGGCTCGACGCCTACGAGCAGTACTTC. Translation: CASSYTGLDAYEQYF. The chain links TRBV6-5 to TRBJ2-7; D is perhaps TRBD1 (6 bases). The CDR3 is 15 residues long. Deletions cut 2 bases from V and 2 bases from J, with 13 bases between. Germline assignment: CDR1 MNHEY and CDR2 SVGAGI.

The genes are TRBV15 and TRBJ1-4; no definite D call. Germline V gene sequence: CDR1 LNHNV, CDR2 YYDKDF (reference sequence). The V end lost 5 bases, the J end lost 0 bases, and 10 bases lay between the germline ends. CDR3 size: 15 residues. The CDR3 here is CATSGLVATNEKLFF. The CDR3 DNA sequence: TGTGCCACCAGCGGACTGGTTGCAACTAATGAAAAACTGTTTTTT.

The rearrangement links TRBV5-1 to TRBJ1-2, with D perhaps matching TRBD1 (6 bases). Trimming shortened V by 1 base and J by 3 bases, and 7 bases separated the two germline ends. There are 13 residues in the CDR3. From germline, CDR1 is SGHRS and CDR2 YFSETQ. CDR3 protein: CASSLRTDYGYTF. In DNA form, the CDR3 reads TGCGCCAGCAGCTTGAGGACAGACTATGGCTACACCTTC.

This clone was seen just once. The chain uses TRBV7-9 and TRBJ2-7; 7 positions match TRBD1. J lost 2 bases, V lost 5 bases, and 6 bases had no gene match. Germline V gene sequence: CDR1 SEHNR, CDR2 FQNEAQ (reference sequence). This CDR3 comprises 14 residues. The CDR3 nucleotides are TGTGCCAGCAGCCCATCAGGGGGAACCTACGAGCAGTACTTC. Encoded protein: CASSPSGGTYEQYF.

The rearrangement links TRBV14 to TRBJ2-7, with 7 bases that match TRBD2. Germline V lookup: CDR1 SGHDN, CDR2 FVKESK. V was pared by 4 bases and J by 1 base, with 10 bases of the junction left unmatched. The CDR3 contains 16 residues. The CDR3 DNA reads as TGTGCCAGCAGCCCCCTATTGGGGAGGGGTTCCTACGAGCAGTACTTC. It encodes CASSPLLGRGSYEQYF.

This sequence joins TRBV6-5 and TRBJ2-1; 7 positions agree with TRBD2. Germline-derived CDR1 and CDR2 are MNHEY and SVGAGI. V shed 9 bases, J shed 9 bases, and the junction held 5 bases outside the gene matches. The CDR3 contains 11 residues. CDR3 DNA: TGTGCCAGTTCGGGGGGAGGTGAGCAGTTCTTC. Amino acid sequence: CASSGGGEQFF.

The chain couples TRBV7-6 to TRBJ2-2; D may be TRBD1 (6 bases). CDR1 is SGHVS and CDR2 is FNYEAQ in the germline V gene. The ends were cut back, 4 bases at V and 2 bases at J, with 14 bases in the middle. The CDR3 has 16 amino acids. CDR3 bases: TGTGCCAGCAGCTCCTCACAGGGTTCCAACACCGGGGAGCTGTTTTTT. Amino acid sequence: CASSSSQGSNTGELFF.

This chain uses TRBV5-1 with TRBJ1-2; no definite D call. The length of the CDR3 is 15 residues. CDR1 SGHRS and CDR2 YFSETQ come from the germline V gene. Trimming pared 4 bases from V and 0 bases from J, leaving 13 bases between. This CDR3 reads CASSPGGGSNYGYTF. The CDR3 nucleotides are TGCGCCAGCAGCCCAGGCGGCGGGTCTAACTATGGCTACACCTTC.

The chain has TRBV7-9 and TRBJ2-7; a weak D match, TRBD1 (6 bases). The CDR3 runs to 15 residues. V lost 0 bases and J 3 bases, leaving 12 bases between the germline ends. Germline CDR1 and CDR2: SEHNR and FQNEAQ (reference sequence). CDR3 in DNA: TGTGCCAGCAGCTTAGCGAATGGACAGAGCTACGAGCAGTACTTC. This gives the protein CASSLANGQSYEQYF.

The chain has TRBV28 and TRBJ2-7, with no clear D. The length of the CDR3 is 13 residues. Trimming removed 7 bases at V and 4 bases at J, with 14 bases between. In germline, CDR1 is MDHEN, CDR2 SYDVKM. The CDR3 DNA reads TGTGCCAGCACCACTGGTAGGGTTTACGAGCAGTACTTC. Residues: CASTTGRVYEQYF.

This chain uses TRBV7-2 with TRBJ1-5; D gene ambiguous. The germline CDR1 and CDR2 sequences are SGHTA and FQGNSA. V lost 2 bases to trimming and J lost 7 bases, with 6 bases between them. This CDR3 is built from 12 residues. The CDR3 protein is CASSLLGQPQHF. The CDR3 DNA sequence: TGTGCCAGCAGCTTATTGGGCCAGCCCCAGCATTTT.

The chain couples TRBV27 to TRBJ2-1; the match to TRBD1 covers 7 bases. The CDR3 spans 17 residues. Germline loops: CDR1 MNHEY, CDR2 SMNVEV (reference sequence). The ends lost 6 bases at V and 4 bases at J; junction bases unmatched: 15. The CDR3 DNA reads TGTGCCAGCAGACATTATCCCGACAGGGCGCGTTACAATGAGCAGTTCTTC. This codes for CASRHYPDRARYNEQFF.

J is TRBJ1-3 and V is TRBV7-6; D ambiguous. Trimming cost V 0 bases and J 2 bases, with 11 bases left between them. CDR3 size: 16 residues. Germline V gene data show CDR1 as SGHVS and CDR2 as FNYEAQ. The CDR3: CASSLAGVSPGNTIYF. The DNA of the CDR3 is TGTGCCAGCAGCTTAGCGGGTGTCAGCCCTGGAAACACCATATATTTT.